This T cell receptor beta chain was recorded in a study of control samples from healthy donors and cancer patients. V lost 4 bases, J lost 5 bases, and 14 bases lay in between. This CDR3 spans 13 amino acids. Per the germline V gene, CDR1 is GTSNPN and CDR2 is SVGIG (reference sequence). The repertoire was sequenced with immunoSEQ multiplex PCR; TCRdb's copy has only in-frame clones and lacks some. The data contain about 130,000 clones, roughly 87% of them singletons. The receptor was isolated from a man younger than 35 in good health. V usage is TRBV30 and J usage is TRBJ1-1; D gene unclear. Sequenced input: blood. CDR3 nucleotides: TGTGCCTGGAAATGGCAATTCAATACTGAAGCTTTCTTT. It codes for CAWKWQFNTEAFF. Complete variable domain (other parts from reference TRBV30 and TRBJ1-1): SQTIHQWPATLVQPVGSPLSLECTVEGTSNPNLYWYRQAAGRGLQLLFYSVGIGQISSEVPQNLSASRPQDRQFILSSKKLLLSDSGFYLCAWKWQFNTEAFFGQGTRLTVV.